What follows is one T cell receptor beta chain and its context. The source of the sample is a study of cytotoxic CD8 clonotypes in ibrutinib-treated CLL. Study-level background: Results showed 24 partial and 2 complete responses; following median 68 months, roughly 14 remained remitted, approximately 12 advanced. Across samples, productive templates numbered a few hundred thousand and productive rearrangements reached about 98,000 on average.

Sequencing was performed with immunoSEQ multiplex PCR; in TCRdb, only in-frame clones are kept and a portion is missing. The table records about 300,000 clones, approximately 79% of them present only once. The germline CDR1 and CDR2 sequences are SSHAT and FNYEAQ (reference sequence). The CDR3 runs 10 residues. With 6 bases removed from V and 8 bases from J, the gap between germline ends came to 4 bases. Cryopreserved PBMCs provided 1.5 to 2 micrograms of genomic DNA for the TCR beta libraries. The clonotype comes from a human donor with chronic lymphocytic leukemia. V usage is TRBV7-7 and J usage is TRBJ2-2; D is unresolved. Source: PBMCs, taken at disease progression, from a patient treated with ibrutinib. The CDR3 loop is CASRRGELFF. The CDR3 bases are TGTGCCAGCAGAAGGGGGGAGCTGTTTTTT.